Shown below are 25 T cell receptor beta chains from a single sample sequenced in a study of shared clonotypes between healthy human individuals. TCRdb's table, derived via immunoSEQ multiplex PCR, lists solely in-frame clones and lacks some. Here the sample spans around 580,000 clones, roughly 98% being singletons. CD45RO-negative CD8 cells positively selected for CCR7 made up the naive population, which excluded terminally differentiated effector memory CD45RA+ cells. The sample taken for sequencing was naive CD8+ T cells sorted from blood. These receptors all stem from a young man in good health.

V usage is TRBV5-6 and J usage is TRBJ1-1; D gene unclear. This CDR3 has 14 residues. V shed 1 base and J shed 4 bases, with 11 bases lying between them. From germline, CDR1 is SGHDT and CDR2 YYEEEE. CDR3 in amino acids: CASSLTPMSTEAFF. CDR3 bases: TGTGCCAGCAGCTTGACCCCCATGAGCACTGAAGCTTTCTTT.

This clone has just one count. The chain's CDR3 is CASSASGRALDEQFF. Written as DNA, the CDR3 is TGTGCCAGCAGCGCTAGCGGGAGGGCCCTCGATGAGCAGTTCTTC. The J gene is TRBJ2-1, the V gene TRBV9; 12 bases align to TRBD2. The CDR3 extends over 15 amino acids. CDR1 SGDLS and CDR2 YYNGEE come from the germline V gene. The V gene end was trimmed by 3 bases and the J gene end by 8 bases; junction bases not matched to a gene: 6.

This chain links TRBV5-5 with TRBJ2-2; unclear D gene. This CDR3 region has 14 residues. Trimming pared 0 bases from V and 7 bases from J, leaving 10 bases between. Germline V gives CDR1 SGHKS, CDR2 YYEKEE (reference sequence). The CDR3 coding sequence is TGTGCCAGCAGCTTGGAACTATCAGTCGGGGAGCTGTTTTTT. This gives the protein CASSLELSVGELFF. Together with reference TRBV5-5 and TRBJ2-2, the CDR3 gives the full variable domain: DAGVTQSPTHLIKTRGQQVTLRCSPISGHKSVSWYQQVLGQGPQFIFQYYEKEERGRGNFPDRFSARQFPNYSSELNVNALLLGDSALYLCASSLELSVGELFFGEGSRLTVL.

The chain uses TRBV5-6 and TRBJ2-7; 11 bases align to TRBD2. The junction had 9 bases not matched to a gene; V was cut back by 5 bases and J by 5 bases. The length of the CDR3 is 15 residues. Germline loops: CDR1 SGHDT, CDR2 YYEEEE. The DNA for the CDR3 is TGTGCCAGCAGGTTAGCGGGAGGGCCGATGAACGAGCAGTACTTC. It encodes CASRLAGGPMNEQYF.

This clone was detected once. The chain carries TRBV4-3 and TRBJ1-2; 10 bases map to TRBD1. Germline V gives CDR1 LGHNA, CDR2 YSLEER. This CDR3 has 17 amino acids. V shed 0 bases, J shed 5 bases, and the junction held 9 bases outside the gene matches. CDR3 residues: CASSQDQGDRGHYGYTF. CDR3 in DNA: TGCGCCAGCAGCCAAGATCAGGGGGACAGGGGACATTATGGCTACACCTTC.

The rearrangement joins TRBV7-8 to TRBJ2-7, with D unclear. Germline values: CDR1 SGHVS, CDR2 FQNEAQ. The CDR3 sequence is 15 residues long. Trimming took off 4 bases at V and 2 bases at J, with 15 bases between the two ends. For the CDR3, the DNA is TGTGCCAGCAGCTCTCCGGGCACGACCGCCTACGAGCAGTACTTC. Its protein is CASSSPGTTAYEQYF.

The V and J genes are TRBV30 and TRBJ2-3; D is possibly TRBD1 (7 bases). V lost 2 bases and J lost 4, with 10 bases in between. This CDR3 is built from 13 residues. Germline V gene lookup returns CDR1 GTSNPN and CDR2 SVGIG (reference sequence). This chain's CDR3 is CAWSQGGSDTQYF. Here the CDR3 DNA reads TGTGCCTGGAGTCAGGGGGGCTCAGATACGCAGTATTTT. The whole variable domain, remainder taken from reference TRBV30 and TRBJ2-3, is SQTIHQWPATLVQPVGSPLSLECTVEGTSNPNLYWYRQAAGRGLQLLFYSVGIGQISSEVPQNLSASRPQDRQFILSSKKLLLSDSGFYLCAWSQGGSDTQYFGPGTRLTVL.

The V and J genes are TRBV14 and TRBJ2-1; no definite D call. V shed 6 bases and J shed 2 bases, with 14 bases lying between them. Germline CDR1 and CDR2: SGHDN and FVKESK. CDR3 length: 15 amino acids. The CDR3 sequence is CASRPQAATYNEQFF. CDR3 DNA: TGTGCCAGCAGACCGCAGGCGGCGACCTACAATGAGCAGTTCTTC.

The chain uses TRBV9 and TRBJ2-1, with 7 bases fitting TRBD2. From germline, CDR1 is SGDLS and CDR2 YYNGEE. The CDR3 consists of 15 residues. The ends lost 3 bases at V and 3 bases at J; junction bases unmatched: 6. The CDR3 sequence: CASSAGGRFYNEQFF. CDR3 nucleotide sequence: TGTGCCAGCAGCGCGGGCGGGAGATTCTACAATGAGCAGTTCTTC. Supplemented by reference TRBV9 and TRBJ2-1, the full variable domain reads DSGVTQTPKHLITATGQRVTLRCSPRSGDLSVYWYQQSLDQGLQFLIQYYNGEERAKGNILERFSAQQFPDLHSELNLSSLELGDSALYFCASSAGGRFYNEQFFGPGTRLTVL.

The chain joins TRBV4-1 to TRBJ1-1, with a weak D call TRBD1 (5 bases). The CDR3 sequence is 15 residues long. V shed 1 base and J shed 1 base, with 10 bases lying between them. CDR1 and CDR2 (germline): MGHRA, YSYEKL. CDR3 bases: TGCGCCAGCAGCCAAGGGGAGGGGTGGAACACTGAAGCTTTCTTT. As protein: CASSQGEGWNTEAFF.

V gene TRBV4-3 combines with J gene TRBJ1-4; 10 positions agree with TRBD1. Germline V gene sequence: CDR1 LGHNA, CDR2 YSLEER. This CDR3 is built from 16 residues. With 0 bases clipped from V and 10 bases from J, the junction kept 8 bases outside the gene matches. The CDR3 sequence is CASSQDGGTGEGKLFF. The CDR3 DNA follows: TGCGCCAGCAGCCAAGATGGCGGGACAGGGGAGGGAAAACTGTTTTTT.

The chain is built from TRBV7-9 and TRBJ1-4; 8 bases line up with TRBD1. CDR3 length equals 18 residues. From germline, CDR1 is SEHNR and CDR2 FQNEAQ (reference sequence). J lost 0 bases, V lost 1 base, and 7 bases had no gene match. CDR3 coding DNA: TGTGCCAGCAGCTTAGAACTCCGGACAGGGACAACTAATGAAAAACTGTTTTTT. As protein: CASSLELRTGTTNEKLFF. The variable domain in full, with the rest retrieved from reference TRBV7-9 and TRBJ1-4, is DTGVSQNPRHKITKRGQNVTFRCDPISEHNRLYWYRQTLGQGPEFLTYFQNEAQLEKSRLLSDRFSAERPKGSFSTLEIQRTEQGDSAMYLCASSLELRTGTTNEKLFFGSGTQLSVL.

The V gene is TRBV27, the J gene TRBJ2-7; 10 bases match TRBD2. This CDR3 comprises 14 residues. The germline V gene has CDR1 MNHEY and CDR2 SMNVEV (reference sequence). V was pared by 5 bases and J by 3 bases, with 4 bases of the junction left unmatched. The CDR3 reads CASSPWTSGYEQYF. The CDR3 DNA reads as TGTGCCAGCAGTCCCTGGACTAGCGGCTACGAGCAGTACTTC.

The chain employs TRBV21-1 and TRBJ2-1; TRBD2 reflects the table's D call only, with no check against the DNA. TRBV21-1 is a documented pseudogene. The CDR3 is 16 amino acids. The CDR3 is CASSKSDPSSYNEQFF. CDR3 bases: TGTGCCAGCAGCAAAAGCGACCCGAGCTCCTACAATGAGCAGTTCTTC.

The chain couples TRBV27 to TRBJ2-1; D possibly corresponds to TRBD1 (5 bases). Germline CDR1 is MNHEY and CDR2 is SMNVEV (reference sequence). The CDR3 runs 15 residues. V was shortened by 2 bases and J by 4 bases, with 12 bases between the two germline ends. The CDR3 DNA follows: TGTGCCAGCAGTTTAGGGGCAGGGATATACAATGAGCAGTTCTTC. Translated: CASSLGAGIYNEQFF.

This chain connects TRBV29-1 to TRBJ2-7, with 13 bases matching TRBD2. The V gene end was trimmed by 5 bases and the J gene end by 5 bases; junction bases not matched to a gene: 12. Germline V CDR1 and CDR2: SQVTM, ANQGSEA. The CDR3 contains 16 residues. CDR3 loop: CSVHMMTSGRTHEQYF. CDR3 DNA sequence: TGCAGCGTTCACATGATGACTAGCGGGAGGACGCACGAGCAGTACTTC.

The V and J genes are TRBV30 and TRBJ2-7; tentatively, D is TRBD2 (5 bases). Trimming took 3 bases from V and 5 from J, leaving 11 bases between them. CDR3 length: 12 residues. Germline CDR1 and CDR2: GTSNPN and SVGIG (reference sequence). CDR3: CAWSDLRDEQYF. The CDR3 DNA reads as TGTGCCTGGAGCGATTTGAGGGACGAGCAGTACTTC.

This clone was found once. The rearrangement links TRBV7-2 to TRBJ2-3; D uncertain. Germline loops: CDR1 SGHTA, CDR2 FQGNSA. The V and J ends lost 4 bases and 3 bases respectively, with 11 bases between them. The CDR3 has 14 residues. The CDR3 DNA reads TGTGCCAGCAGCTCCCCAATCAGGACAGATACGCAGTATTTT. Amino acids: CASSSPIRTDTQYF.

Comment on this clone: One end of the junction varies from germline; a read error may be responsible. The V and J genes are TRBV7-7 and TRBJ2-1; TRBD2 matches at 13 bases. The V gene's germline CDR1 is SSHAT and CDR2 FNYEAQ (reference sequence). The CDR3 totals 16 residues. This CDR3 reads CASSSGTSGNQEEQFF. CDR3 nucleotides: TGTGCTAGCAGCTCCGGGACTAGCGGGAATCAAGAGGAGCAGTTCTTC.

V gene TRBV28 combines with J gene TRBJ2-5; D assignment may be TRBD1 or TRBD2 (6 bases each). Trimming left V 6 bases short and J 2 bases short, with 16 bases between. The CDR3 spans 15 residues. Germline V gene sequence: CDR1 MDHEN, CDR2 SYDVKM. The CDR3 sequence is CASRSSGGPQETQYF. CDR3 sequence (DNA): TGTGCCAGCAGATCCTCCGGGGGCCCACAAGAGACCCAGTACTTC.

This chain uses TRBV5-4 with TRBJ1-1; 7 nucleotides line up with TRBD1. CDR3 length: 12 amino acids. V trimming: 4 bases; J trimming: 8 bases; junction bases outside the gene matches: 5. The germline CDR1 and CDR2 sequences are SGHNT and YYREEE (reference sequence). The DNA of the CDR3 is TGTGCCAGCAGCCCGGGGGGACAGGAAGCTTTCTTT. Translating gives CASSPGGQEAFF.

The chain combines TRBV6-6 with TRBJ2-1; maybe TRBD2 (6 bases). V gave up 6 bases and J gave up 4 bases, with 13 bases separating them. The V gene's germline CDR1 is MNHNY and CDR2 SVGAGI (reference sequence). This CDR3 is built from 14 residues. The CDR3 is CASRAGRLYNEQFF. The CDR3 DNA sequence: TGTGCCAGCAGGGCGGGGAGGCTGTACAATGAGCAGTTCTTC.

This chain joins TRBV25-1 and TRBJ1-3, with D hard to call. Trimming took 3 bases from V and 6 from J, leaving 12 bases between them. The germline V gene has CDR1 MGHDK and CDR2 SYGVNS. The CDR3 sequence is 14 residues long. The DNA for the CDR3 is TGTGCCAGCAGTGAGGGTTTCACTGCAAACACCATATATTTT. Amino acids: CASSEGFTANTIYF.

The J gene is TRBJ1-5, the V gene TRBV7-8; the D gene is possibly TRBD1 (5 bases). CDR1 and CDR2 (germline): SGHVS, FQNEAQ. There are 19 residues in the CDR3. Trimming pared 3 bases from V and 0 bases from J, leaving 21 bases between. The CDR3 loop reads CASSFSPSGVTDSNQPQHF. In DNA, the CDR3 is TGTGCCAGCAGCTTCTCCCCATCCGGGGTGACAGATAGCAATCAGCCCCAGCATTTT.

As DNA, the CDR3 is TGTGCCAGCGGGACGGCCGTACGCTATGGCTACACCTTC. Translation: CASGTAVRYGYTF. V gene TRBV9 combines with J gene TRBJ1-2; weak D call: TRBD1 (5 bases). The CDR3 has 13 amino acids. V was cut by 7 bases and J by 4 bases, with 14 bases left in between. The V gene's germline CDR1 is SGDLS and CDR2 YYNGEE.